The 11 T cell receptor beta chains listed next were all sequenced from one sample in a study of blood T cell repertoires in COVID-19. TCRdb keeps only in-frame clones here, not all; method: immunoSEQ multiplex PCR. Of under 300,000 clones listed, about four fifths are singletons. The sample consisted of peripheral blood. All receptors come from a man older than 75 with acute or convalescent COVID-19.

About this clone itself: At the DNA level, this CDR3 is encoded by other sequences in the same sample as well. The rearrangement links TRBV5-4 to TRBJ2-7; no clear D. V lost 0 bases and J lost 4, with 5 bases in between. This CDR3 has 12 residues. In germline, CDR1 is SGHNT, CDR2 YYREEE (reference sequence). The CDR3 nucleotides are TGTGCCAGCAGCTTGGACGGGTACGAGCAGTACTTC. This codes for CASSLDGYEQYF.

The chain recombines TRBV18 with TRBJ2-1; 9 bases map to TRBD1. The CDR3 totals 16 residues. Germline V gene data show CDR1 as KGHSH and CDR2 as LQKENI. V gave up 2 bases and J gave up 13 bases; unmatched junction bases: 15. DNA of the CDR3: TGTGCCAGCTCACCAAGGACAGGGGACCCTATTTATAATCAGTTCTTC. Its translation: CASSPRTGDPIYNQFF.

Note on this clone: The sample has other DNA sequences that encode this CDR3 too. The chain has TRBV5-1 and TRBJ1-1, with 7 bases matching TRBD1. This CDR3 is built from 14 residues. The germline CDR1 and CDR2 sequences are SGHRS and YFSETQ. Trimming took 0 bases from V and 4 from J; bases not matched to a gene: 3. CDR3 amino acids: CASSLGQGGTEAFF. DNA for the CDR3: TGCGCCAGCAGCTTGGGACAGGGAGGCACTGAAGCTTTCTTT.

The chain couples TRBV5-1 to TRBJ1-4; TRBD1 agrees at 9 bases. Germline-derived CDR1 and CDR2 are SGHRS and YFSETQ. After removal of 0 bases from V and 8 bases from J, the junction contained 5 bases not matched to a gene. The CDR3 runs 15 residues. CDR3 sequence reads: CASSLAGQGNEKLFF. The CDR3 region has the DNA TGCGCCAGCAGCTTGGCCGGACAGGGGAACGAAAAACTGTTTTTT. Looking up the rest from reference TRBV5-1 and TRBJ1-4 gives the full variable domain: KAGVTQTPRYLIKTRGQQVTLSCSPISGHRSVSWYQQTPGQGLQFLFEYFSETQRNKGNFPGRFSGRQFSNSRSEMNVSTLELGDSALYLCASSLAGQGNEKLFFGSGTQLSVL.

The CDR3 nucleotides read TGTGCCATCAGGGGGACAGCCAACCAAGAGACCCAGTACTTC. Translated: CAIRGTANQETQYF. This chain links TRBV10-3 with TRBJ2-5; TRBD1 aligns across 7 bases. The CDR3 contains 14 residues. J gave up 0 bases and V 6 bases, and 4 bases lay outside the gene matches. From germline, CDR1 is ENHRY and CDR2 SYGVKD.

V usage is TRBV6-5 and J usage is TRBJ2-5; possible D gene TRBD2, 6 bases. V gave up 7 bases and J gave up 2 bases, with 11 bases separating them. The CDR3 runs to 13 residues. Germline V gives CDR1 MNHEY, CDR2 SVGAGI. The CDR3 DNA sequence: TGTGCCAGCACCACCGGAGGGCAAGAGACCCAGTACTTC. This translates into CASTTGGQETQYF.

The J gene is TRBJ2-1, the V gene TRBV5-1, with D perhaps TRBD1 (6 bases). The CDR3 is made up of 18 amino acids. Trimming removed 4 bases from V and 7 bases from J, with 27 bases in between. Germline V gene lookup returns CDR1 SGHRS and CDR2 YFSETQ. The CDR3 reads CASSRLDRSGQQSNEQFF. CDR3 in DNA: TGCGCCAGCAGCCGTTTGGATCGATCGGGACAACAATCTAATGAGCAGTTCTTC.

This clone appeared once. Other DNA variants within this sample encode the same CDR3. The chain employs TRBV20-1 and TRBJ2-3; D gene unclear. The CDR3 loop spans 11 amino acids. In germline, CDR1 is DFQATT, CDR2 SNEGSKA (reference sequence). The ends were cut back, 3 bases at V and 4 bases at J, with 5 bases in the middle. In nucleotides, the CDR3 is TGCAGTGCTAGGCGAGCAGATACGCAGTATTTT. It codes for CSARRADTQYF.

This chain links TRBV28 with TRBJ1-1; 10 bases agree with TRBD1. The CDR3 extends over 15 amino acids. V lost 7 bases and J lost 3; bases outside the gene matches: 8. Germline-derived CDR1 and CDR2 are MDHEN and SYDVKM. The CDR3 DNA reads as TGTGCCAGCACTGGGACAGGGGTTAGGGACACTGAAGCTTTCTTT. Translation: CASTGTGVRDTEAFF.

This clone was observed once. The rearrangement links TRBV10-2 to TRBJ2-7; 8 bases line up with TRBD2. The germline gives CDR1 WSHSY, CDR2 SAAADI. The CDR3 consists of 14 residues. V was clipped by 4 bases and J by 3 bases; unmatched bases: 5. The CDR3 loop is CASSVTSGRYEQYF. For the CDR3, the DNA is TGCGCCAGCAGTGTAACTAGCGGACGCTACGAGCAGTACTTC.

V is TRBV3-1 (or the pseudogene TRBV3-2) and J is TRBJ2-5, with D maybe TRBD2 (7 bases). The germline V and J ends were trimmed by 0 bases and 3 bases, with 20 bases remaining between them. Looked up from germline, CDR1 is LGHDT and CDR2 is YNNKEL (reference sequence). The CDR3 is 18 amino acids. The CDR3 nucleotides read TGTGCCAGCAGCCAAGATCAGGGGCCGGGGGGCCCTAAAGAGACCCAGTACTTC. Translating it yields CASSQDQGPGGPKETQYF.